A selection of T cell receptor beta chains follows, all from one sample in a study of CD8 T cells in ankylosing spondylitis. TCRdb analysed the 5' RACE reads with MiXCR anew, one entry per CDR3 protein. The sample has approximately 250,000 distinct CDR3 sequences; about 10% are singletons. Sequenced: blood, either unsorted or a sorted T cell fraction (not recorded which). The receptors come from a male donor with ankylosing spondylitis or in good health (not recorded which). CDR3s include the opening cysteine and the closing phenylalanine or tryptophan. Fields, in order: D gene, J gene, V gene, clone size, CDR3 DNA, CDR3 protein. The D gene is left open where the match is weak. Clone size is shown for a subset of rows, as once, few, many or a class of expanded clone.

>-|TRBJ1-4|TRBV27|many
TGTGCCAGCAGTCTACGAAGGGGGGAGGCAACTAATGAAAAACTGTTTTTT
CASSLRRGEATNEKLFF
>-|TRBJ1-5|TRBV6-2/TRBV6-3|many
TGTGCCAGCAGTTACGGGGGGCAGCCCCAGCATTTT
CASSYGGQPQHF
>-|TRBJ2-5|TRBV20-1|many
TGCAGTGCTAGTTCGGGGTTCGGCGAAGGGACCCAGTACTTC
CSASSGFGEGTQYF
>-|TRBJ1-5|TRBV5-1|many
TGCGCCAGCAGCTTGGCCTCAGGAACCGATCAGCCCCAGCATTTT
CASSLASGTDQPQHF
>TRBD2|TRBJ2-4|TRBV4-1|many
TGCGCCAGCAGCCAAGAGTCACTAGCGGGACGCGCTCCTTTGGGATTAAACATTCAGTACTTC
CASSQESLAGRAPLGLNIQYF
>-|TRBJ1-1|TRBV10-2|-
TGCGCCAGCAGTGAGAGAGACTTCCGAGAGGGACACCGGAACACTGAAGCTTTCTTT
CASSERDFREGHRNTEAFF
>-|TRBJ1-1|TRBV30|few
TGTGCCTGGATTTACCCCGGGACGGATCTTGAAGCTTTCTTT
CAWIYPGTDLEAFF
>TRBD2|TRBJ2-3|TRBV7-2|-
TGTGCCAGCAGCGCTAGCGGGAGTCGCACAGATACGCAGTATTTT
CASSASGSRTDTQYF
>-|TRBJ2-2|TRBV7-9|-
TGTGCCAGCACCTTAGCCAGGGAGACTCAAAACACCGGGGAGCTGTTTTTT
CASTLARETQNTGELFF
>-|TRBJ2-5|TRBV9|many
TGTGCCAGCAGCGTAGATGCCCAAACCCAGTACTTC
CASSVDAQTQYF
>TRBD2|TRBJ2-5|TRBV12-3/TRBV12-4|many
TGTGCCAGCAGTTTACTGCTAGCGGGAGAGGGAGGCGAGGAGACCCAGTACTTC
CASSLLLAGEGGEETQYF
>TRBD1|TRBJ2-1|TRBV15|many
TGTGCCACCAGCGCTCAGGGGGCCAATTACAATGAGCAGTTCTTC
CATSAQGANYNEQFF
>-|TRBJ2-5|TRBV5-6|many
TGTGCCAGCAGCTTGCAGGGCTTGGGGGAGACCCAGTACTTC
CASSLQGLGETQYF
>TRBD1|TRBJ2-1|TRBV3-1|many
TGTGCCAGCAGCCAAGCGACAGGGGGGGTCGGGAGAACTGAGCAGTTCTTC
CASSQATGGVGRTEQFF
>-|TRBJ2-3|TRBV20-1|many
TGCAGTGCTAGATTCGGGACGAGCACAGATACGCAGTATTTT
CSARFGTSTDTQYF
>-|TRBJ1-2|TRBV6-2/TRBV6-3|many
TGTGCCAGCAGTTACTCAGCGGCCCCGGGCGGAGGCTACACCTTC
CASSYSAAPGGGYTF
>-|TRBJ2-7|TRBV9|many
TGTGCCAGCAGCGCCACGGACGGCCCGGTCTACGAGCAGTACTTC
CASSATDGPVYEQYF
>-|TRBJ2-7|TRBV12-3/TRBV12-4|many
TGTGCCAGCAGTTTTCGGGTCTACGAGCAGTACTTC
CASSFRVYEQYF